This TCR beta chain was profiled in a study of T cells in Graves' hyperthyroidism and ophthalmopathy. Amplified regions were TCR beta CDR3 sequences from RNA transcripts. HTBI primers drove first-round RT-PCR of the TCR CDR3. TCRdb called the multiplex PCR reads again in MiXCR, with one record for every CDR3 protein. The table includes about 500,000 distinct CDR3 sequences, roughly 16% detected once. Regarding the study as a whole: Blood also contained most expanded thyroid clonotypes above 0.001.

Comment on this clonotype: Its specificity is unknown.

Germline V lookup: CDR1 DFQATT, CDR2 SNEGSKA (reference sequence). V was pared by 4 bases and J by 5 bases, with 5 bases of the junction left unmatched. The CDR3 runs to 13 residues. The chain combines TRBV20-1 with TRBJ2-7; 10 nucleotides line up with TRBD1. This sequence was found in a woman aged 25 to 39 with Graves' ophthalmopathy. The sequencing sample was made of blood. CDR3 residues: CSAKGQGVHEQYF. CDR3 DNA sequence: TGCAGTGCTAAAGGACAGGGGGTGCACGAGCAGTACTTC.